A selection of T cell receptor beta chains follows, all from one sample in a study of PD-1 blockade in classical Hodgkin lymphoma. Some clones are missing from TCRdb's copy, which holds only in-frame ones; the method was immunoSEQ multiplex PCR. The table shows about 46,000 clones, with over 70% occurring only once. The sequencing here drew on peripheral blood mononuclear cells (PBMCs), taken before the second cycle of nivolumab. All receptors derive from a human donor with classical Hodgkin lymphoma. Each CDR3 is given with its conserved first and last residue. A D gene is named only where the DNA matches it firmly.

TRBV7-2	NA	TRBJ2-5	CASSLAQRETQYF	TGTGCCAGCAGCTTGGCCCAGAGGGAGACCCAGTACTTC
TRBV7-9	TRBD1	TRBJ2-3	CASSSIPGGETDTQYF	TGTGCCAGCAGCTCTATTCCAGGGGGAGAGACAGATACGCAGTATTTT
TRBV7-9	TRBD2	TRBJ2-5	CASSLVGEGPETQYF	TGTGCCAGCAGCTTAGTAGGGGAGGGCCCAGAGACCCAGTACTTC
TRBV7-3	NA	TRBJ1-3	CASSLFAGNTIYF	TGTGCCAGCAGCTTATTCGCTGGAAACACCATATATTTT
TRBV19	NA	TRBJ1-2	CASSIRMSGGPYGYTF	TGTGCCAGTAGTATAAGGATGTCAGGAGGACCCTATGGCTACACCTTC
TRBV9	NA	TRBJ2-7	CASSGRRDRWPYEQYF	TGTGCCAGCAGCGGTAGAAGAGACAGGTGGCCCTACGAGCAGTACTTC
TRBV19	NA	TRBJ1-1	CASTISSGVAEAFF	TGTGCCAGTACCATATCCTCGGGAGTGGCTGAAGCTTTCTTT
TRBV12-5	NA	TRBJ2-3	CASGLEAGTDTQYF	TGTGCTAGTGGTTTGGAGGCCGGCACAGATACGCAGTATTTT
TRBV7-8	NA	TRBJ2-2	CASSPLRNTGELFF	TGTGCCAGCAGCCCTCTTAGGAACACCGGGGAGCTGTTTTTT
TRBV7-7	NA	TRBJ1-3	CASSLGQDGTIYF	TGTGCCAGCAGCTTAGGACAGGACGGGACCATATATTTT
TRBV5-1	TRBD1	TRBJ1-2	CASSPGGENYGYTF	TGCGCCAGCAGCCCAGGGGGGGAGAACTATGGCTACACCTTC
TRBV6-4	NA	TRBJ2-1	CASSVAPLAPLFF	TGTGCCAGCAGTGTCGCTCCACTAGCTCCCCTGTTCTTC
TRBV6-1	NA	TRBJ1-2	CASSPFNNYGYTF	TGTGCCAGCAGCCCCTTTAATAACTATGGCTACACCTTC
TRBV7-3	TRBD2	TRBJ2-4	CASSLMREDIQYF	TGTGCCAGCAGCTTAATGCGGGAGGACATTCAGTACTTC
TRBV19	NA	TRBJ1-2	CASIRGDYGYTF	TGTGCCAGTATCAGGGGTGACTATGGCTACACCTTC
TRBV5-5	TRBD1	TRBJ1-5	CASSKQGAGDQPQHF	TGTGCCAGCAGCAAACAGGGGGCAGGTGATCAGCCCCAGCATTTT
TRBV2	NA	TRBJ1-3	CASSPDVGGNTIYF	TGTGCCAGCAGCCCTGATGTGGGTGGAAACACCATATATTTT